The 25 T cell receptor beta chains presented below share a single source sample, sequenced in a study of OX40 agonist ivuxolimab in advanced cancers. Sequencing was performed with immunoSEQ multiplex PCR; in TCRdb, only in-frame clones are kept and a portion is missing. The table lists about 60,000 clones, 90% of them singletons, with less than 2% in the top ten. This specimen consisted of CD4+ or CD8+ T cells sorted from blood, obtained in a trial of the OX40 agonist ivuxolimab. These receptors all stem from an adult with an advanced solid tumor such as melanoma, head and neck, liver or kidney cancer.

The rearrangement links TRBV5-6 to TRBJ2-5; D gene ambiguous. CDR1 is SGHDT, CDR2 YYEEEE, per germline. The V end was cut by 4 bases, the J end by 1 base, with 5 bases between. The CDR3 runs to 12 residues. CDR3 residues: CASSASQETQYF. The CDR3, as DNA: TGTGCCAGCAGCGCGAGCCAAGAGACCCAGTACTTC. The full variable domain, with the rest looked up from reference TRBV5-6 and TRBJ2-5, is DAGVTQSPTHLIKTRGQQVTLRCSPKSGHDTVSWYQQALGQGPQFIFQYYEEEERQRGNFPDRFSGHQFPNYSSELNVNALLLGDSALYLCASSASQETQYFGPGTRLLVL.

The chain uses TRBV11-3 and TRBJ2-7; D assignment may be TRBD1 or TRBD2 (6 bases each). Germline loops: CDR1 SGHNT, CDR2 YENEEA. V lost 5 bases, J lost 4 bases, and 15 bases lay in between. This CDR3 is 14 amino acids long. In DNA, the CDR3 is TGTGCCAGCAGCAAACCAGGGGACTTATACGAGCAGTACTTC. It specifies CASSKPGDLYEQYF.

CDR3 residues: CASFSRRDYGYTF. The CDR3 bases are TGTGCCAGTTTCTCGCGGAGGGACTATGGCTACACCTTC. The J gene is TRBJ1-2, the V gene TRBV19, with no clear D. The CDR3 has 13 residues. V lost 8 bases to trimming and J lost 3 bases, with 13 bases between them. In germline, CDR1 is LNHDA, CDR2 SQIVND (reference sequence).

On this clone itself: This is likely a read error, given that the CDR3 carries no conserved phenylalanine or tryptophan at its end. The CDR3 DNA reads as TGTGCCAGCAGCGTTGGGACAGGGAAGAGGGGAGGCTACACCCTC. Translated, it gives CASSVGTGKRGGYTL. The rearrangement joins TRBV9 to TRBJ1-2; 9 positions match TRBD1. The germline CDR1 and CDR2 sequences are SGDLS and YYNGEE. V shed 2 bases and J 8 bases; nucleotides not matched to a gene: 10. The CDR3 length is 15 residues.

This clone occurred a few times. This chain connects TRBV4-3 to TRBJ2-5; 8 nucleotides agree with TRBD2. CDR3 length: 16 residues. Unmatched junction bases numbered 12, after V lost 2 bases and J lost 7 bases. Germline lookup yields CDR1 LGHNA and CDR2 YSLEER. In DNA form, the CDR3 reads TGCGCCAGCAGCCAACAATATAGCGGGGAGCCCTCGACCCAGTACTTC. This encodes CASSQQYSGEPSTQYF.

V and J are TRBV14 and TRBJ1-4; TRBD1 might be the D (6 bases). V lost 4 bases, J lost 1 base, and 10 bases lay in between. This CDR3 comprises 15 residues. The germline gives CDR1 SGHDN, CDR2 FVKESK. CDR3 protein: CASSPEGGTNEKLFF. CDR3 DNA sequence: TGTGCCAGCAGCCCTGAGGGGGGAACTAATGAAAAACTGTTTTTT.

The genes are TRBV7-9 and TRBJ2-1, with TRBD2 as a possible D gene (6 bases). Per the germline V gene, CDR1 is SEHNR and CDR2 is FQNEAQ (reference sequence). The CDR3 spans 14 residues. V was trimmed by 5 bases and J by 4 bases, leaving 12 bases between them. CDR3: CASSGGPGYNEQFF. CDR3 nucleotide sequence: TGTGCCAGCAGCGGAGGGCCGGGTTACAATGAGCAGTTCTTC.

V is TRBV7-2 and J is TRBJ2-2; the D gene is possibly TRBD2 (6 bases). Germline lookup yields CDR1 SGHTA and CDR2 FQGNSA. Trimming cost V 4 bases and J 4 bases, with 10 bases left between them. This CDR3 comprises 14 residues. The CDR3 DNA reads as TGTGCCAGCAGCTCGGGACTGCCCACCGGGGAGCTGTTTTTT. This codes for CASSSGLPTGELFF.

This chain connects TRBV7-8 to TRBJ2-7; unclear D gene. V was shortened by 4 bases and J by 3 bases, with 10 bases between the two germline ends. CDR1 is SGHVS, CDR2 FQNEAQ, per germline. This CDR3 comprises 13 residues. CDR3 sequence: CASSSRRDYEQYF. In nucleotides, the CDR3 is TGTGCCAGCAGCTCCCGTAGGGACTACGAGCAGTACTTC. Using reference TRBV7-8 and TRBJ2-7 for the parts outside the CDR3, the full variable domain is GAGVSQSPRYKVAKRGQDVALRCDPISGHVSLFWYQQALGQGPEFLTYFQNEAQLDKSGLPSDRFFAERPEGSVSTLKIQRTQQEDSAVYLCASSSRRDYEQYFGPGTRLTVT.

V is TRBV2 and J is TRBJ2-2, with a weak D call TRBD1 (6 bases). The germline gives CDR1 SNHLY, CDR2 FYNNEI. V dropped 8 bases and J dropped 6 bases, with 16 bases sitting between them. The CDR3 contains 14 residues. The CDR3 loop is CASRTGITAGELFF. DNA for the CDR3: TGTGCCAGCCGAACAGGGATCACGGCCGGGGAGCTGTTTTTT.

The CDR3 nucleotides read TGTGCCAGCAGTTTATGGGGACAGATCACAGATACGCAGTATTTT. Translating gives CASSLWGQITDTQYF. The chain carries TRBV27 and TRBJ2-3; 7 bases match TRBD1. J gave up 2 bases and V 1 base, and 3 bases lay outside the gene matches. The CDR3 runs 15 residues. Germline V CDR1 and CDR2: MNHEY, SMNVEV (reference sequence).

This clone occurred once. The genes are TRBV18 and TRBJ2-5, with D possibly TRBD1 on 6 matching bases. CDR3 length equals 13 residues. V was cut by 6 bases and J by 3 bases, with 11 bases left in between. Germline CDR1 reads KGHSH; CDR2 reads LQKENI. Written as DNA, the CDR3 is TGTGCCAGCTCCCAGGGGCTGAAAGAGACCCAGTACTTC. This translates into CASSQGLKETQYF. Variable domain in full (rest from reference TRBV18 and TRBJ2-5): NAGVMQNPRHLVRRRGQEARLRCSPMKGHSHVYWYRQLPEEGLKFMVYLQKENIIDESGMPKERFSAEFPKEGPSILRIQQVVRGDSAAYFCASSQGLKETQYFGPGTRLLVL.

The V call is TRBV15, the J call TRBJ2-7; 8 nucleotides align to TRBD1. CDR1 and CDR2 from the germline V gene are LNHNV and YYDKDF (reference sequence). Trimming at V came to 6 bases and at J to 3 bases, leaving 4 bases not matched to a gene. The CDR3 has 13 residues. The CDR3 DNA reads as TGTGCCACCAGGAGGGACAGGAACTACGAGCAGTACTTC. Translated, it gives CATRRDRNYEQYF.

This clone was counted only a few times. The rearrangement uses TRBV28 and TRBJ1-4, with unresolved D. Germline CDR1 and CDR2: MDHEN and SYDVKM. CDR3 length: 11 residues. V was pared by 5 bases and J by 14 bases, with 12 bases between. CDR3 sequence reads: CASSPGGGLFF. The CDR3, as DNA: TGTGCCAGCAGTCCAGGTGGTGGGCTGTTTTTT.

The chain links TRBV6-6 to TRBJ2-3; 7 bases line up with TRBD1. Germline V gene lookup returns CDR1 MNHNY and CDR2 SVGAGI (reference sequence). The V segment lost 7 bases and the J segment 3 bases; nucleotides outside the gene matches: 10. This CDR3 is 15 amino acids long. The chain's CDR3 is CASKRLEGATDTQYF. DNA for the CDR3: TGTGCCAGCAAGAGACTCGAGGGGGCAACAGATACGCAGTATTTT.

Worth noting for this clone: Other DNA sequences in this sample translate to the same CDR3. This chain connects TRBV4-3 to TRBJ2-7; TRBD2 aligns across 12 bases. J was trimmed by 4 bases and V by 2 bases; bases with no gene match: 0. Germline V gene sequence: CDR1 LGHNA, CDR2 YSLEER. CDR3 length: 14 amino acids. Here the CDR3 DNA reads TGCGCCAGCAGCCAACTAGCGGGAGGGTACGAGCAGTACTTC. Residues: CASSQLAGGYEQYF.

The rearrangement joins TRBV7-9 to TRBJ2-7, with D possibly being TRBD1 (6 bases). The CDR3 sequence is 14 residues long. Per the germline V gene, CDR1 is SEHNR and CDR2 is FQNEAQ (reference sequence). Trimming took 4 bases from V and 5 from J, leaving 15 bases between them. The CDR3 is CASSSGTKSHEQYF. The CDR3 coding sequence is TGTGCCAGCAGCTCCGGGACAAAATCCCACGAGCAGTACTTC.

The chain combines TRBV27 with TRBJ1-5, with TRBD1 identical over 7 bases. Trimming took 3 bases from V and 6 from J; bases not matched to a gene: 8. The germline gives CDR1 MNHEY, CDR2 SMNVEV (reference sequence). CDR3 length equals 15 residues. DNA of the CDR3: TGTGCCAGCAGTTTTGTGACAGGGTCAAGTCAGCCCCAGCATTTT. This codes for CASSFVTGSSQPQHF.

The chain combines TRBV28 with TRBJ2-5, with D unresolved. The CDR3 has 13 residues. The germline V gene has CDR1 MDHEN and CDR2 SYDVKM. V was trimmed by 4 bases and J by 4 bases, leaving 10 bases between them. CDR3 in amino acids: CASSSPLGETQYF. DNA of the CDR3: TGTGCCAGCAGTTCCCCCTTAGGAGAGACCCAGTACTTC. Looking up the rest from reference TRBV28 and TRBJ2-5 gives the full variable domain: DVKVTQSSRYLVKRTGEKVFLECVQDMDHENMFWYRQDPGLGLRLIYFSYDVKMKEKGDIPEGYSVSREKKERFSLILESASTNQTSMYLCASSSPLGETQYFGPGTRLLVL.

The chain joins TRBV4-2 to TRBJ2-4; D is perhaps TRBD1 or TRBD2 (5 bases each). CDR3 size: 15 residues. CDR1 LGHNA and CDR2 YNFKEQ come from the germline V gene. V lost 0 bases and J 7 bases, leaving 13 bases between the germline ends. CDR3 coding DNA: TGTGCCAGCAGCCAAGATGTGGGGCGGGTTAACATTCAGTACTTC. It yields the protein CASSQDVGRVNIQYF.

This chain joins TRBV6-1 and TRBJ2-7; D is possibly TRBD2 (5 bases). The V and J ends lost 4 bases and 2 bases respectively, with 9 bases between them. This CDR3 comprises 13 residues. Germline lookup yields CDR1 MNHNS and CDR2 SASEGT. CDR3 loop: CASSGREAYEQYF. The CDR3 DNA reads TGTGCCAGCAGTGGCCGGGAAGCCTACGAGCAGTACTTC.

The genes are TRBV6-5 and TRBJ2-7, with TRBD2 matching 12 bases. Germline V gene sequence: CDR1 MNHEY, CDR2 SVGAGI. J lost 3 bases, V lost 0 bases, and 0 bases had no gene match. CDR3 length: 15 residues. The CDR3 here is CASSYSTSGSYEQYF. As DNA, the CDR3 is TGTGCCAGCAGTTACTCGACTAGCGGGAGCTACGAGCAGTACTTC.

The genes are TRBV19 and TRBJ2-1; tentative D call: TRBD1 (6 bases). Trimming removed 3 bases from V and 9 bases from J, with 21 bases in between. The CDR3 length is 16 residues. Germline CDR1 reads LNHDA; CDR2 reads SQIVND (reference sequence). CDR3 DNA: TGTGCCAGTAGTATGGGTACGGGGCTACAGGGTAGTGAGCAGTTCTTC. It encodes CASSMGTGLQGSEQFF.

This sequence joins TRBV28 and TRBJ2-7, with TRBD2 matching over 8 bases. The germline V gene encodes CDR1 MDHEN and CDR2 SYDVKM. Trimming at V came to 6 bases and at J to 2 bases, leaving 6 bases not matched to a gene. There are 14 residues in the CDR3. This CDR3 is CASSTSGGAYEQYF. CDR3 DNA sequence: TGTGCCAGCAGCACGTCCGGGGGGGCCTACGAGCAGTACTTC.

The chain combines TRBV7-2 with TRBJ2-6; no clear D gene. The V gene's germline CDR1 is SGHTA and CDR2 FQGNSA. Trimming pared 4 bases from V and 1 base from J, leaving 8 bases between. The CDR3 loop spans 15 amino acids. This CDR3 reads CASSWVGSGANVLTF. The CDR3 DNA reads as TGTGCCAGCAGCTGGGTGGGGTCTGGGGCCAACGTCCTGACTTTC.